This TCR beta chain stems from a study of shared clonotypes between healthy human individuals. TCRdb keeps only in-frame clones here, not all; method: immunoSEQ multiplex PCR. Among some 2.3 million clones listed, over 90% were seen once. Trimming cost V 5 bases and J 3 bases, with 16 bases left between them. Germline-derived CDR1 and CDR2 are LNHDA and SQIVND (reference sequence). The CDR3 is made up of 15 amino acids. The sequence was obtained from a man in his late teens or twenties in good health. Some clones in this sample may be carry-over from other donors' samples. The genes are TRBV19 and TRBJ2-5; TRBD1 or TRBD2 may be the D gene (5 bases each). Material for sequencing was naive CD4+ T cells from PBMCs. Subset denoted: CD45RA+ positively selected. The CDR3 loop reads CASSRGDAGKETQYF. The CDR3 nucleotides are TGTGCCAGTAGTCGAGGGGACGCCGGAAAAGAGACCCAGTACTTC.